This T cell receptor beta chain was documented in a study of blood T cell repertoires in COVID-19. As for the study in general: Spain, Italy and the United States supplied samples that represented acute and convalescent COVID-19. T cells, B-cell-depleted T cells, or PBMCs supplied cDNA or gDNA.

CDR3 length: 15 amino acids. The V end lost 0 bases, the J end lost 7 bases, and 14 bases lay between the germline ends. Germline assignment: CDR1 SGDLS and CDR2 YYNGEE. As handled by the study authors: Amplification of reference gene primers provided the estimated nucleated cell counts. Produced via immunoSEQ multiplex PCR; TCRdb's table is partial and in-frame only. V and J calls and clone size are given by that table; D and trimming were obtained from the DNA. The data show roughly 180,000 clones, approximately 80% seen once. Sequenced material: peripheral blood. This chain links TRBV9 with TRBJ2-1; weak D call: TRBD1 (6 bases). The TCR originated in a woman between 50 and 59 years old with active or convalescent COVID-19. The CDR3 region is CASSVDPTGLNEQFF. CDR3 nucleotides: TGTGCCAGCAGCGTAGACCCGACAGGCTTAAATGAGCAGTTCTTC.